A single sample gave rise to the 3 T cell receptor beta chains below, sequenced in a study of T cells in Graves' hyperthyroidism and ophthalmopathy. TCR beta CDR3 regions were amplified from RNA transcripts. The HTBI set primed first-round TCR CDR3 RT-PCR. One entry per CDR3 protein results from TCRdb running MiXCR on the multiplex PCR reads. The table records around 280,000 distinct CDR3 sequences, 13% of them present only once. The source material was blood. Receptor source: a woman in her 30s with Graves' hyperthyroidism that later progressed to Graves' ophthalmopathy.

This clonotype has at least ten counts. V usage is TRBV29-1 and J usage is TRBJ1-2, with 7 bases identical to TRBD1. V was pared by 7 bases and J by 6 bases, with 17 bases of the junction left unmatched. The CDR3 sequence is 15 residues long. From germline, CDR1 is SQVTM and CDR2 ANQGSEA. This chain's CDR3 is CSALNPTGSGHGYTF. The DNA of the CDR3 is TGCAGCGCTCTGAATCCGACAGGGTCGGGACATGGCTACACCTTC.

This clonotype was picked up a small number of times. The J gene is TRBJ2-3, the V gene TRBV5-1; D gene uncertain. The CDR3 contains 16 residues. With 0 bases removed from V and 0 bases from J, the gap between germline ends came to 11 bases. Germline V gene data show CDR1 as SGHRS and CDR2 as YFSETQ. The CDR3 bases are TGCGCCAGCAGCTTGGCCCTCTCGCGGAGCACAGATACGCAGTATTTT. Protein product: CASSLALSRSTDTQYF.

This clonotype was counted at least ten times. The gene calls are TRBV30 and TRBJ1-2; tentative D call: TRBD1 (5 bases). V gave up 4 bases and J gave up 0 bases, with 9 bases separating them. The CDR3 length is 13 residues. The germline V gene has CDR1 GTSNPN and CDR2 SVGIG (reference sequence). CDR3 protein: CAWMGPPNYGYTF. The CDR3 DNA is TGTGCCTGGATGGGACCGCCTAACTATGGCTACACCTTC.